The 17 T cell receptor beta chains below were found in one sample sequenced in a study of CD8 T cell repertoires and HIV-1 epitope variants. Here immunoSEQ multiplex PCR was the method, and the copy in TCRdb shows in-frame clones only, minus some. The table has about 5,600 clones, around 63% seen once; the top ten hold roughly 45%. Their antigens remain unidentified. Sequenced sample: cultured CD8+ T cells derived from PBMCs. The origin of the receptors is a male donor with HIV.

This clone appeared a few times. The CDR3 is CASKSTYANTGELFF. The CDR3, as DNA: TGTGCCAGCAAGTCAACATACGCGAACACCGGGGAGCTGTTTTTT. This chain connects TRBV2 to TRBJ2-2; D not resolved. The V gene lost 7 bases and the J gene lost 0 bases, with 12 bases spanning the gap. Germline V CDR1 and CDR2: SNHLY, FYNNEI. The CDR3 extends over 15 amino acids.

This rearrangement joins TRBV21-1 to TRBJ2-1. TRBV21-1 is a known pseudogene. The CDR3 runs to 11 residues. Here the CDR3 reads CASSRHREQFF. CDR3 sequence (DNA): TGTGCCAGCAGCAGGCATAGAGAGCAGTTCTTC.

The V call is TRBV6-6, the J call TRBJ1-1, with D maybe TRBD1 (6 bases). Per germline, CDR1 MNHNY and CDR2 SVGAGI (reference sequence). Trimming removed 7 bases at V and 1 base at J, with 16 bases between. The CDR3 is 15 amino acids. The CDR3 here is CASIEGGAANTEAFF. The CDR3 coding sequence is TGTGCCAGCATCGAGGGGGGGGCGGCGAACACTGAAGCTTTCTTT.

The chain carries TRBV19 and TRBJ2-2; D is undetermined. Germline V gene data show CDR1 as LNHDA and CDR2 as SQIVND (reference sequence). The CDR3 runs 15 residues. V gave up 0 bases and J gave up 5 bases, with 10 bases separating them. The chain's CDR3 is CASSIESVGTGELFF. In DNA, the CDR3 is TGTGCCAGTAGTATAGAATCCGTGGGGACCGGGGAGCTGTTTTTT.

The rearrangement links TRBV5-1 to TRBJ2-1; perhaps TRBD2 as D (6 bases). CDR1 and CDR2 from the germline V gene are SGHRS and YFSETQ. The CDR3 has 15 residues. V shed 5 bases and J shed 5 bases, with 17 bases lying between them. The CDR3 nucleotides read TGCGCCAGCAGAGAAGGGACTGACAGTAACAATGAGCAGTTCTTC. It is translated as CASREGTDSNNEQFF.

The V and J genes are TRBV4-1 and TRBJ1-1, with TRBD1 matching over 9 bases. The CDR3 is 15 residues long. CDR1 and CDR2 (germline): MGHRA, YSYEKL. V lost 1 base, J lost 4 bases, and 4 bases stayed unmatched. This CDR3 reads CASSQAQGAGTEAFF. CDR3 bases: TGCGCCAGCAGCCAAGCACAGGGGGCGGGCACTGAAGCTTTCTTT.

In its sample, this clone was seen a few times. The J gene is TRBJ2-3, the V gene TRBV7-9; the D is unclear. The V end lost 4 bases, the J end lost 3 bases, and 5 bases lay between the germline ends. The germline V gene has CDR1 SEHNR and CDR2 FQNEAQ (reference sequence). This CDR3 contains 12 residues. The DNA for the CDR3 is TGTGCCAGCAGCTCCGGGACAGATACGCAGTATTTT. Its protein product is CASSSGTDTQYF.

The chain combines TRBV7-9 with TRBJ2-3; D is unclear. Germline-derived CDR1 and CDR2 are SEHNR and FQNEAQ (reference sequence). CDR3 size: 11 residues. With 8 bases removed from V and 5 bases from J, the gap between germline ends came to 8 bases. The CDR3 nucleotides read TGTGCCAGCGAACCCGGAGATACGCAGTATTTT. Translating it yields CASEPGDTQYF.

This clone has only a few counts. V usage is TRBV27 and J usage is TRBJ1-3; no definite D call. Trimming removed 9 bases from V and 4 bases from J, with 19 bases in between. CDR1 is MNHEY, CDR2 SMNVEV, per germline (reference sequence). The CDR3 length is 15 residues. CDR3 protein: CASSTSGSVGNTIYF. The CDR3 DNA sequence: TGTGCCAGTTCTACTTCAGGTTCCGTCGGAAACACCATATATTTT.

This clone was recorded a few times. The rearrangement links TRBV29-1 to TRBJ2-1, with unresolved D. The germline gives CDR1 SQVTM, CDR2 ANQGSEA. The V and J ends lost 4 bases and 1 base respectively, with 8 bases between them. CDR3 length: 13 amino acids. The CDR3 is CSVVRPSYNEQFF. The CDR3 DNA follows: TGCAGCGTTGTTCGCCCGTCCTACAATGAGCAGTTCTTC.

The chain uses TRBV28 and TRBJ2-7; a weak D match, TRBD2 (6 bases). This CDR3 has 16 residues. The germline CDR1 and CDR2 sequences are MDHEN and SYDVKM. Trimming shortened V by 6 bases and J by 2 bases, and 20 bases separated the two germline ends. CDR3 bases: TGTGCCAGCAGCTTAACCTCAGGGACTTTCGCCTACGAGCAGTACTTC. It translates to CASSLTSGTFAYEQYF.

This chain connects TRBV9 to TRBJ1-2; D might be TRBD1 (5 bases). CDR1 and CDR2 (germline): SGDLS, YYNGEE. Trimming stripped 4 bases from V and 1 base from J, with 17 bases between. The CDR3 is 16 amino acids. The CDR3 sequence is CASSSRKQDFNYGYTF. CDR3 nucleotide sequence: TGTGCCAGCAGCTCCCGGAAACAGGACTTTAACTATGGCTACACCTTC.

This chain uses TRBV19 with TRBJ2-5, with D perhaps matching TRBD1 or TRBD2 (5 bases each). CDR3 length: 14 residues. Germline V gives CDR1 LNHDA, CDR2 SQIVND (reference sequence). Trimming shortened V by 1 base and J by 4 bases, and 10 bases separated the two germline ends. Written as DNA, the CDR3 is TGTGCCAGTAGTATAGGTGGGGGTAGAGAGACCCAGTACTTC. Residues: CASSIGGGRETQYF.

V usage is TRBV5-1 and J usage is TRBJ2-7, with a tentative D call TRBD2 (5 bases). CDR3 length: 14 residues. Germline CDR1 and CDR2: SGHRS and YFSETQ. V dropped 6 bases and J dropped 5 bases, with 18 bases sitting between them. CDR3 nucleotide sequence: TGCGCCAGCAACCCCTCGGGGTTCCGGGACGAGCAGTACTTC. It translates to CASNPSGFRDEQYF.

This chain links TRBV19 with TRBJ2-1; tentative D call: TRBD2 (6 bases). Germline CDR1 and CDR2: LNHDA and SQIVND (reference sequence). The ends were cut back, 8 bases at V and 3 bases at J, with 14 bases in the middle. The CDR3 is 14 residues long. In DNA form, the CDR3 reads TGTGCCAGTGGTTGGGGTAGCGGCTACAATGAGCAGTTCTTC. It specifies CASGWGSGYNEQFF.

This clone was counted a single time. The chain links TRBV7-9 to TRBJ2-3; tentatively, D is TRBD1 (5 bases). Per germline, CDR1 SEHNR and CDR2 FQNEAQ (reference sequence). This CDR3 contains 13 residues. V shed 5 bases and J shed 4 bases, with 10 bases lying between them. Here the CDR3 reads CASSEGVADTQYF. The CDR3 DNA reads as TGTGCCAGCAGCGAAGGGGTAGCAGATACGCAGTATTTT.

The rearrangement links TRBV4-2 to TRBJ1-4; a possible D gene is TRBD1 (5 bases). Trimming stripped 1 base from V and 8 bases from J, with 14 bases between. Germline V CDR1 and CDR2: LGHNA, YNFKEQ. CDR3 length: 15 amino acids. In nucleotides, the CDR3 is TGTGCCAGCAGCCAAGTGGGACTGATAGTAGAAAAACTGTTTTTT. It encodes CASSQVGLIVEKLFF.